This TCR beta chain derives from a study of blood T cells in healthy people across ages (dated by TCRdb to 2013 to 2016). Background on the whole study: In model experiments, template switching captured roughly one uniquely barcoded TCR beta cDNA molecule for every two T cells. Age-related changes in TCR beta repertoire diversity were measured in the study by deep sequencing normalized with unique cDNA molecular identifiers. The donors were split into four age groups: young (average 16 years), middle-aged (about 40), aged (62) and long-lived (roughly 86). To avoid experimental bias, donors of different ages were randomly spread across the sequencing lanes. Using the same blood draw, the study looked at two additional independent replicas of 1 million unique cDNA reads for two donors, one aged 18 to 30 and the other aged 80 or older. Beyond this particular receptor, the publication reports: Since profiling was done on bulk unsorted PBMCs, naive and antigen-experienced compartments could not be conclusively compared. The CMV infection status of donors was not known, potentially confounding age-related changes in expanded clonotypes. Estimates of total diversity from one million sequenced T cells were regarded as lower bounds and underestimates. Observed TCR beta diversity per million T cells fell roughly linearly with age, and a significant reduction was already apparent by age roughly 41. Compared with the aged group, the long-lived group had more naive CD4+ T cells, fewer expanded clones and increased TCR diversity, suggesting age selection. There was a strong correlation between observed TCR beta diversity and the percentage of naive T cells measured by flow cytometry.

In the case of this clonotype: What antigen it recognizes has not been identified. No qualities accompany the bases; no much larger clone lies one base away.

The roughly 39 donors, aged 6 to 90 years, were systemically healthy Caucasian individuals from Russia. Each donor gave 8.5 to 10 milliliters of peripheral blood, collected into EDTA-treated Vacutainer tubes. Ficoll-Paque density-gradient centrifugation was used to isolate PBMCs, with at least 6 million obtained per sample. Trizol reagent was used to extract total RNA from PBMCs, with at least 6 micrograms per sample. For every donor, an aliquot of PBMCs went through flow cytometry to measure the percentages of naive CD45RAhigh/CD27high T cells. V is shortened by 0 bases, J by 1 base, and the region joining them spans 9 bases. From a lookup of the germline V gene, CDR1 and CDR2 are SGHDN and FVKESK. From the cysteine up to the phenylalanine, the CDR3 has a length of 15 residues. Only CDR3 DNA is held: 45 bases, read in frame from base 1. Library preparation used 5' RACE. The sequencing machine was an Illumina HiSeq 2500. A second PCR of about 6 to 12 cycles was run with a J-beta primer mix and a sample-barcoded 5' primer. A unique molecular identifier was introduced onto each TCR beta cDNA molecule by a template-switch 5' adaptor carrying 12 random nucleotides. Each sample yielded at least 3 million CDR3-containing paired-end reads. First-strand cDNA was synthesized from all RNA with the Mint cDNA synthesis kit, primed by a TRBC-specific oligonucleotide. After uracil-DNA glycosylase treatment, a first 18-cycle PCR used universal primers M1SS and BC2_uni_R on all cDNA. For the original study's pipeline: For normalization, 1 million high-quality reads were randomly selected from each sample, with every read carrying a distinct molecular identifier. Reads with shared molecular identifiers were discarded instead of being binned into consensus sequences. MiTCR, with a Q25 quality threshold and the strictest error-elimination algorithm, was used for CDR3 identification, clonotype clustering and error correction. A nonparametric unseen species model with Euler transformation was used to estimate lower-bound total TCR beta diversity. TCRdb reran the public reads through fastp at Q25 and MiXCR, keeping productive beta chains. Rows merge per CDR3 protein into single entries with the most common DNA and genes. V and J calls and clone size were set by TCRdb, not the authors. The sample contains around 1,500,000 distinct CDR3 sequences, approximately 38% of them found a single time. The ten largest clones add up to around 8% of the sample.

The rearranged chain carries TRBV14 and TRBJ1-2; no D segment can be confidently identified. The sequence derives from a woman aged 18-30 years in good health. Sequenced sample: blood. Here the CDR3 is given as CASSQDSGINYGYTF. The nucleotides are TGTGCCAGCAGCCAAGACTCGGGGATTAACTATGGCTACACCTTC.